This T cell receptor (beta chain) comes out of a study of cytomegalovirus exposure and HLA in healthy donors. Study-level information: Earlier work reported 110 million or so unique TCR beta sequences from approximately 180 million T cells.

This clone was recorded once. Its antigen is unknown. Whole-study findings and limits: Presence/absence analysis assumed near-uniform sequencing depth across donors. In a later analysis, compared with equally common non-associated chains, HLA-associated beta chains were more expanded.

The PCR used 60 Vbeta and 13 Jbeta primers. In the original analysis: Later analysis identified 80 million to 85 million unique TCR beta chains, approximately 11 million shared. The method was immunoSEQ multiplex PCR; TCRdb's version includes in-frame clones alone and lacks a portion of them. V and J calls and clone size come straight from that table; D and trimming were deduced from the DNA. The repertoire holds over 150,000 clones, approximately 70% seen once, with around 3.3% in the top ten. This TCR was recovered from a woman in her twenties or thirties in good health and CMV-seropositive. The sequenced sample consisted of PBMCs.

In nucleotides, the CDR3 is TGCGCCAGCAGCTTGGGTGGACAGTGGACGAGCGAGCAGTACTTC. Its translation: CASSLGGQWTSEQYF. The V and J genes are TRBV5-1 and TRBJ2-7; weak D call: TRBD1 (6 bases). Germline V gene lookup returns CDR1 SGHRS and CDR2 YFSETQ. CDR3 length: 15 amino acids. Trimming took 0 bases from V and 6 from J, leaving 16 bases between them.